This note documents a single TCR beta chain sequence. Only in-frame clones appear in the TCRdb table, and some are missing; sequencing was by immunoSEQ multiplex PCR. The repertoire includes some 44,000 clones, about nine tenths of them detected once, and roughly 0.7% sits in the top ten. Germline values: CDR1 SGHKS, CDR2 YYEKEE (reference sequence). The CDR3 is made up of 15 amino acids. Losses at the gene ends were 4 bases for V and 8 bases for J; bases not matched to a gene: 8. These data come from a study of T cell changes during pregnancy in multiple sclerosis. Material: CD4+ T cells from peripheral blood mononuclear cells, obtained before pregnancy. The receptor comes from a female donor with multiple sclerosis, enrolled in a pregnancy study. The rearrangement uses TRBV5-5 and TRBJ1-4; 10 bases are shared with TRBD1. This CDR3 reads CASSLRQGAGEKLFF. The CDR3 bases are TGTGCCAGCAGCCTCCGACAGGGGGCGGGAGAAAAACTGTTTTTT.